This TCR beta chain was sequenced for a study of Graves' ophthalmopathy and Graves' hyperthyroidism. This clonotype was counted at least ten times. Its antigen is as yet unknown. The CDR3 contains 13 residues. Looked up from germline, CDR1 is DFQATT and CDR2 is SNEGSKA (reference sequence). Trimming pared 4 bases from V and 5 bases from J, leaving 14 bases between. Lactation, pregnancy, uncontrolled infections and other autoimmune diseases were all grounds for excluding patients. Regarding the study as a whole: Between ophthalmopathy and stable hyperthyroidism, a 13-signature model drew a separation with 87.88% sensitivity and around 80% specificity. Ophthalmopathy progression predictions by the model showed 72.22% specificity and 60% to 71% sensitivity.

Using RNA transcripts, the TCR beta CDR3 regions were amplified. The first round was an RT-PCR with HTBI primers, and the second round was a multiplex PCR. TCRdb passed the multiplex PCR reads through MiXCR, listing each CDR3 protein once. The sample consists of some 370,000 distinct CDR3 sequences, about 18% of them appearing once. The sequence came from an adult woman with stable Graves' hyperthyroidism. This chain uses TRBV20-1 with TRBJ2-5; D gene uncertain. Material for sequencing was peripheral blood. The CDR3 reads CSATGPVGETQYF. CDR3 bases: TGCAGTGCTACTGGACCAGTGGGGGAGACCCAGTACTTC.